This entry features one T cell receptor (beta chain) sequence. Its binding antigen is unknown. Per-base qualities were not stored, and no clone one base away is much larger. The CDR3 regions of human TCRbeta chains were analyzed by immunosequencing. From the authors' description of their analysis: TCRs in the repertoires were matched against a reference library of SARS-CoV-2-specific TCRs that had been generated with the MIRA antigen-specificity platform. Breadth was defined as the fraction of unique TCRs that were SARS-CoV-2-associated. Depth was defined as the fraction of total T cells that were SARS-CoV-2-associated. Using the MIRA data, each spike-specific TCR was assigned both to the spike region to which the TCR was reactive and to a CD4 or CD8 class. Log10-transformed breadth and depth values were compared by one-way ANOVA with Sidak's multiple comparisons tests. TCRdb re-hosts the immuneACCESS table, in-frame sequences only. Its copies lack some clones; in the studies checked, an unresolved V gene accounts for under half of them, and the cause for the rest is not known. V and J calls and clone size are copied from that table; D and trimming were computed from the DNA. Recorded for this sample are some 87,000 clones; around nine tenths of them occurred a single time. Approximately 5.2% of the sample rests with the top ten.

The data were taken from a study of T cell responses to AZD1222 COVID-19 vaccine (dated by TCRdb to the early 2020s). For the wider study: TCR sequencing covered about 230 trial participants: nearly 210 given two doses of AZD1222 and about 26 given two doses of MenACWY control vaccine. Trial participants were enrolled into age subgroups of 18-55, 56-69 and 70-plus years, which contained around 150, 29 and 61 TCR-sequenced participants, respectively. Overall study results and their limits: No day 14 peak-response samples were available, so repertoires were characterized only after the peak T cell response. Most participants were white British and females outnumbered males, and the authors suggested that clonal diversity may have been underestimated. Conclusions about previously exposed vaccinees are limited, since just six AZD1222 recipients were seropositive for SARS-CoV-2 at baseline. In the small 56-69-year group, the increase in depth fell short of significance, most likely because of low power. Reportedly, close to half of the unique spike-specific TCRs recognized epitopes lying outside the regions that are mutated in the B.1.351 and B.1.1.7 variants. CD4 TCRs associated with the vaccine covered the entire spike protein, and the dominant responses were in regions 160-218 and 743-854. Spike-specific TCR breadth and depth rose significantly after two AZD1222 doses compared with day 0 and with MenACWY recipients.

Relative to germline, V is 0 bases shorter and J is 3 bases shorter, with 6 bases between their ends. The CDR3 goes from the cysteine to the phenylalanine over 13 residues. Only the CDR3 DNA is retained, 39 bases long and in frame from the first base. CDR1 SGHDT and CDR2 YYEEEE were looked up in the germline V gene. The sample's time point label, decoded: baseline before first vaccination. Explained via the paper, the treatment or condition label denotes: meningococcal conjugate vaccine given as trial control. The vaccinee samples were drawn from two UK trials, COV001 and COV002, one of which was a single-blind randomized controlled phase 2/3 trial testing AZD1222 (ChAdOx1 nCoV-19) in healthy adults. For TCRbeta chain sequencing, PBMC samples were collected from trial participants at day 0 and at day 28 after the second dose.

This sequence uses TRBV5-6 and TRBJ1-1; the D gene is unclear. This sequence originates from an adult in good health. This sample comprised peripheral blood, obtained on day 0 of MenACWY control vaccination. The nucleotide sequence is TGTGCCAGCAGCTTGGACACCGACACTGAAGCTTTCTTT. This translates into CASSLDTDTEAFF.